This TCR beta chain was documented in a study of shared clonotypes between healthy human individuals. Looking at the study overall: Each donor's CD8 memory used one plate, CD8 naive two, each CD4 subset three. Study conclusions and caveats: The sharing of approximately 5.1% of naive CD4 clonotypes was seen across a handful of donors. The study generally estimated greater richness for naive than memory subsets.

This CDR3 is built from 14 residues. CDR1 MNHNS and CDR2 SASEGT come from the germline V gene. The trim removed 10 bases at V and 2 bases at J, leaving 10 bases unmatched. Authors' data handling: For the immunoSEQ data, sequences were junction-only without quality scores, so filtering differed. TCRdb's table, derived via immunoSEQ multiplex PCR, lists solely in-frame clones and lacks some. V and J calls and clone size come straight from that table; D and trimming were deduced from the DNA. This repertoire shows 550,000 to 850,000 clones, roughly 70% found once; its top ten account for 1.5% to 2%. In the case of this clone: Its specificity is not known.

This chain connects TRBV6-1 to TRBJ2-7; TRBD2 agrees at 8 bases. The sequence came from a woman aged 25-40 years in good health. The sample comprised memory CD4+ T cells sorted from blood. The subset denotes: CD45RA-negative fraction. CDR3 in amino acids: CATASGRDTYEQYF. The CDR3 DNA sequence: TGTGCCACGGCTAGCGGGCGGGACACCTACGAGCAGTACTTC.